A single sample is the source of the 30 T cell receptor beta chains below, sequenced in a study of T cell repertoires in cytomegalovirus infection. MiXCR, applied by TCRdb to the reads, yields one record per CDR3 protein. The data show 400,000 to 600,000 distinct CDR3 sequences, with about 42% seen just once and approximately 40% held by the top ten. Their target antigens are unknown. Sequences were derived from cultured PBMCs, sampled from culture after CMV antigen stimulation. These receptors originate from a human donor in good health (CMV status not recorded). Some clones in this sample may be carry-over from other donors' samples.

The rearrangement uses TRBV20-1 and TRBJ2-3; D is possibly TRBD2 (5 bases). V was pared by 2 bases and J by 2 bases, with 14 bases between. The germline gives CDR1 DFQATT, CDR2 SNEGSKA (reference sequence). This CDR3 spans 15 amino acids. The CDR3: CSARPPTGNTDTQYF. Here the CDR3 DNA reads TGCAGTGCTAGACCACCGACGGGAAACACAGATACGCAGTATTTT.

This clonotype was detected only a few times. The chain employs TRBV18 and TRBJ1-5; no firm D call. The germline V gene encodes CDR1 KGHSH and CDR2 LQKENI. The CDR3 length is 15 residues. V gave up 3 bases and J gave up 2 bases, with 11 bases separating them. CDR3 loop: CASSPYGERNQPQHF. CDR3 DNA: TGTGCCAGCTCACCGTATGGGGAACGCAATCAGCCCCAGCATTTT.

This chain joins TRBV20-1 and TRBJ2-5, with TRBD1 matching over 8 bases. Germline values: CDR1 DFQATT, CDR2 SNEGSKA (reference sequence). This CDR3 spans 12 amino acids. After removal of 5 bases from V and 4 bases from J, the junction contained 3 bases not matched to a gene. CDR3 residues: CSAVGQGETQYF. CDR3 nucleotides: TGCAGTGCTGTTGGACAGGGAGAGACCCAGTACTTC.

The chain's CDR3 is CASSPPTDPRTQYF. The CDR3 DNA is TGTGCCAGCAGCCCGCCGACGGACCCGAGAACGCAGTATTTT. This sequence joins TRBV7-2 and TRBJ2-3; no clear D. The V end was cut by 5 bases, the J end by 9 bases, with 18 bases between. This CDR3 is built from 14 residues. The germline V gene encodes CDR1 SGHTA and CDR2 FQGNSA.

The count of this clonotype is one. The chain recombines TRBV6-2 or TRBV6-3 with TRBJ2-7; 9 nucleotides agree with TRBD1. The CDR3 spans 16 residues. V trimming: 4 bases; J trimming: 3 bases; junction bases outside the gene matches: 10. CDR1 and CDR2 (germline): MNHEY, SVGEGT. The CDR3 is CASSFSYTGGSYEQYF. As DNA, the CDR3 is TGTGCCAGCAGTTTCTCATACACAGGGGGCAGCTACGAGCAGTACTTC.

This clonotype was found a few times. The genes are TRBV6-1 and TRBJ1-6, with 7 bases matching TRBD1. Germline V lookup: CDR1 MNHNS, CDR2 SASEGT. V trimming: 5 bases; J trimming: 4 bases; junction bases outside the gene matches: 8. CDR3 length equals 16 residues. CDR3 coding DNA: TGTGCCAGCAGTTTGAGGGGGGGACAGTATAATTCACCCCTCCACTTT. This sequence encodes CASSLRGGQYNSPLHF.

This chain joins TRBV7-2 and TRBJ1-3, with D hard to call. Germline V gene data show CDR1 as SGHTA and CDR2 as FQGNSA. The V gene lost 2 bases and the J gene lost 7 bases, with 6 bases spanning the gap. CDR3 length: 12 residues. CDR3 DNA: TGTGCCAGCAGCTTACGGTCCAACACCATATATTTT. Translated: CASSLRSNTIYF.

This clonotype was found a few times. The rearrangement joins TRBV12-3 or TRBV12-4 to TRBJ2-7; tentatively, D is TRBD1 (6 bases). V was shortened by 6 bases and J by 3 bases, with 12 bases between the two germline ends. The CDR3 covers 13 residues. The CDR3 region has the DNA TGTGCCAGCAGCCGTGGACAGATCTACGAGCAGTACTTC. Translated, it gives CASSRGQIYEQYF.

This clonotype was seen only a few times. V gene TRBV11-1 combines with J gene TRBJ2-3, with D possibly being TRBD2 (5 bases). Deletions cut 4 bases from V and 1 base from J, with 9 bases between. Germline V gene lookup returns CDR1 SGHAT and CDR2 FQDESV (reference sequence). The CDR3 is 14 amino acids. The CDR3 loop reads CASSSLAGTDTQYF. Here the CDR3 DNA reads TGTGCCAGCAGCTCCCTAGCCGGCACAGATACGCAGTATTTT.

The chain recombines TRBV6-1 with TRBJ1-6; tentative D call: TRBD1 (5 bases). The CDR3 extends over 17 amino acids. The germline V gene encodes CDR1 MNHNS and CDR2 SASEGT. Deletions cut 3 bases from V and 7 bases from J, with 19 bases between. CDR3 in amino acids: CASSDKPGRAANSPLHF. The CDR3 DNA sequence: TGTGCCAGCAGTGATAAACCGGGACGAGCGGCCAATTCACCCCTCCACTTT.

This sequence joins TRBV28 and TRBJ2-3; 11 bases fit TRBD2. Germline V gene data show CDR1 as MDHEN and CDR2 as SYDVKM. CDR3 length: 20 residues. Losses at the gene ends were 1 base for V and 4 bases for J; bases not matched to a gene: 16. CDR3 region: CASSLFFSPVKLAGADTQYF. In DNA, the CDR3 is TGTGCCAGCAGTTTATTCTTTAGCCCCGTTAAACTAGCGGGAGCAGATACGCAGTATTTT.

This chain connects TRBV6-2 or TRBV6-3 to TRBJ2-3; 9 nucleotides match TRBD2. The CDR3 is made up of 15 amino acids. The germline V gene encodes CDR1 MNHEY and CDR2 SVGEGT. The V gene end was trimmed by 4 bases and the J gene end by 6 bases; junction bases not matched to a gene: 8. CDR3 sequence: CASSFTGLAADTQYF. Written as DNA, the CDR3 is TGTGCCAGCAGTTTCACGGGACTAGCAGCGGATACGCAGTATTTT.

The chain combines TRBV7-9 with TRBJ2-1; the D is unclear. Per germline, CDR1 SEHNR and CDR2 FQNEAQ (reference sequence). V lost 8 bases and J lost 5, with 13 bases in between. The CDR3 has 13 amino acids. CDR3 bases: TGTGCCAGCGGAACGTACGAAAACAATGAGCAGTTCTTC. Its protein is CASGTYENNEQFF.

The rearrangement joins TRBV19 to TRBJ1-1; 12 bases agree with TRBD1. The CDR3 covers 16 residues. With 7 bases clipped from V and 10 bases from J, the junction kept 16 bases outside the gene matches. CDR1 is LNHDA, CDR2 SQIVND, per germline (reference sequence). The CDR3 here is CASTPRRDRGLVVAFF. The CDR3 nucleotides read TGTGCCAGTACCCCCCGAAGGGACAGGGGGCTAGTGGTAGCTTTCTTT.

The CDR3 region is CASSFSGTGGRSPLHF. The CDR3 nucleotides are TGTGCCAGCAGCTTCTCCGGGACAGGGGGTCGTTCACCCCTCCACTTT. The chain employs TRBV7-9 and TRBJ1-6; 11 nucleotides align to TRBD1. Germline-derived CDR1 and CDR2 are SEHNR and FQNEAQ (reference sequence). The CDR3 extends over 16 amino acids. Germline trimming cut 3 bases from V and 9 bases from J; bases unmatched to any gene: 7.

V usage is TRBV4-3 and J usage is TRBJ2-3; TRBD2 matches 8 bases. Per the germline V gene, CDR1 is LGHNA and CDR2 is YSLEER. The CDR3 loop spans 15 amino acids. V was clipped by 1 base and J by 5 bases; unmatched bases: 5. This CDR3 is CASSQAGGPGDTQYF. The CDR3 nucleotides are TGCGCCAGCAGCCAAGCGGGAGGGCCTGGAGATACGCAGTATTTT.

This clonotype was recorded a few times. The chain recombines TRBV28 with TRBJ2-3; 16 bases agree with TRBD2. The CDR3 has 18 residues. Germline V gene sequence: CDR1 MDHEN, CDR2 SYDVKM. V lost 3 bases, J lost 5 bases, and 8 bases stayed unmatched. CDR3 nucleotides: TGTGCCAGCAGTTTCCTCTGGGGGACTAGCGGGGGGGGAGATACGCAGTATTTT. Translating it yields CASSFLWGTSGGGDTQYF. Using reference TRBV28 and TRBJ2-3 for the parts outside the CDR3, the full variable domain is DVKVTQSSRYLVKRTGEKVFLECVQDMDHENMFWYRQDPGLGLRLIYFSYDVKMKEKGDIPEGYSVSREKKERFSLILESASTNQTSMYLCASSFLWGTSGGGDTQYFGPGTRLTVL.

This clonotype was counted between two and nine times. The V call is TRBV20-1, the J call TRBJ2-1; D gene unclear. Germline V CDR1 and CDR2: DFQATT, SNEGSKA (reference sequence). The CDR3 totals 14 residues. V lost 4 bases to trimming and J lost 0 bases, with 10 bases between them. The CDR3 DNA reads TGCAGTGCTAAGGCTGTCAGCTCCTACAATGAGCAGTTCTTC. Translation gives CSAKAVSSYNEQFF.

V is TRBV7-8 and J is TRBJ2-1; D remains ambiguous. The CDR3 is 11 residues long. Germline CDR1 SGHVS, CDR2 FQNEAQ. The V gene lost 0 bases and the J gene lost 9 bases, with 3 bases spanning the gap. CDR3 nucleotide sequence: TGTGCCAGCAGCTTAGCAATTGAGCAGTTCTTC. Protein: CASSLAIEQFF.

The chain recombines TRBV6-2 or TRBV6-3 with TRBJ2-1, with 11 bases matching TRBD1. The CDR3 has 16 residues. The germline V gene encodes CDR1 MNHEY and CDR2 SVGEGT. Losses at the gene ends were 6 bases for V and 8 bases for J; bases not matched to a gene: 12. CDR3 residues: CASRGTGTGGKYEQFF. DNA of the CDR3: TGTGCCAGCAGGGGAACCGGGACAGGGGGAAAATATGAGCAGTTCTTC.

This clonotype was seen a few times. This sequence joins TRBV7-2 and TRBJ1-6; D may be TRBD1 (6 bases). The V gene's germline CDR1 is SGHTA and CDR2 FQGNSA. Trimming removed 3 bases at V and 4 bases at J, with 7 bases between. The CDR3 has 14 amino acids. CDR3 protein: CASSLDSYNSPLHF. The DNA of the CDR3 is TGTGCCAGCAGCTTGGACAGTTATAATTCACCCCTCCACTTT.

V usage is TRBV5-4 and J usage is TRBJ1-6; D is ambiguous. This CDR3 spans 14 amino acids. Trimming shortened V by 5 bases and J by 8 bases, and 14 bases separated the two germline ends. From germline, CDR1 is SGHNT and CDR2 YYREEE (reference sequence). CDR3 bases: TGTGCCAGCAGGGCCGAGGTTCTTGATTCACCCCTCCACTTT. The encoded protein is CASRAEVLDSPLHF.

This clonotype was picked up a small number of times. V usage is TRBV6-2 or TRBV6-3 and J usage is TRBJ2-5, with 8 bases aligning to TRBD2. The CDR3 consists of 17 residues. From germline, CDR1 is MNHEY and CDR2 SVGEGT. V lost 2 bases and J lost 1; bases outside the gene matches: 9. The CDR3 protein is CASSYLGLAARQETQYF. In nucleotides, the CDR3 is TGTGCCAGCAGTTACCTCGGACTAGCAGCCCGCCAAGAGACCCAGTACTTC.

The genes are TRBV7-9 and TRBJ1-1; D uncertain. The V end lost 2 bases, the J end lost 5 bases, and 3 bases lay between the germline ends. Germline loops: CDR1 SEHNR, CDR2 FQNEAQ (reference sequence). The length of the CDR3 is 11 residues. The CDR3 DNA sequence: TGTGCCAGCAGCTTACAGACTGAAGCTTTCTTT. As protein: CASSLQTEAFF.

V and J are TRBV7-2 and TRBJ2-5; D is unclear. This CDR3 is 14 amino acids long. The germline V gene has CDR1 SGHTA and CDR2 FQGNSA. Between the trimmed V and J ends, which lost 3 bases and 1 base, there was a span of 9 bases. The CDR3 loop reads CASSFERFQETQYF. The CDR3 region has the DNA TGTGCCAGCAGCTTCGAGCGATTCCAAGAGACCCAGTACTTC.

The V gene is TRBV12-3 or TRBV12-4, the J gene TRBJ2-5; the match to TRBD2 covers 13 bases. The J segment lost 0 bases and the V segment lost 6 bases, leaving 1 base of the junction unmatched. The CDR3 is 15 amino acids. The CDR3 protein is CASSGLAGDQETQYF. For the CDR3, the DNA is TGTGCCAGCAGCGGACTAGCGGGGGACCAAGAGACCCAGTACTTC.

This clonotype appeared a few times. The genes are TRBV6-2 or TRBV6-3 and TRBJ2-7; no reliable D call. Trimming shortened V by 3 bases and J by 5 bases, and 14 bases separated the two germline ends. The germline V gene has CDR1 MNHEY and CDR2 SVGEGT. This CDR3 contains 14 residues. CDR3 coding DNA: TGTGCCAGCAGTTATGGAGACGCGAACCACGAGCAGTACTTC. Protein product: CASSYGDANHEQYF.

This clonotype has more than one count but fewer than ten. The chain has TRBV18 and TRBJ2-3; 7 bases line up with TRBD2. V lost 2 bases to trimming and J lost 2 bases; unmatched junction nucleotides: 1. CDR1 KGHSH and CDR2 LQKENI come from the germline V gene. CDR3 length: 14 residues. Here the CDR3 DNA reads TGTGCCAGCTCACCAGGGACTATCACAGATACGCAGTATTTT. Protein sequence: CASSPGTITDTQYF.

This clonotype was counted only a few times. The V and J genes are TRBV27 and TRBJ1-1; no definite D call. This CDR3 contains 13 residues. Germline values: CDR1 MNHEY, CDR2 SMNVEV (reference sequence). V lost 6 bases and J 1 base, leaving 9 bases between the germline ends. In DNA, the CDR3 is TGTGCCAGCAGGCTAGCGGGGAACACTGAAGCTTTCTTT. It yields the protein CASRLAGNTEAFF.

The V and J genes are TRBV10-3 and TRBJ2-7; D gene uncertain. The CDR3 consists of 12 residues. Germline CDR1 is ENHRY and CDR2 is SYGVKD. V lost 11 bases to trimming and J lost 4 bases, with 15 bases between them. The CDR3: CAASTEKYEQYF. CDR3 coding DNA: TGTGCCGCCTCAACAGAGAAGTACGAGCAGTACTTC.